This T cell receptor (beta chain) came from a study of shared clonotypes between healthy human individuals. Per germline, CDR1 SGHAT and CDR2 FQNNGV. The CDR3 length is 17 residues. J gave up 6 bases and V 4 bases, and 8 bases lay outside the gene matches. Data came from immunoSEQ multiplex PCR; TCRdb stores just in-frame clones and leaves some out. This table has approximately 2.1 million clones, approximately 95% appearing once. The material sequenced was naive CD4+ T cells from PBMCs. Subset in this sample: CD45RA+ positively selected. This TCR derives from a young man in good health. Some clones in this sample may be carry-over from other donors' samples. This chain joins TRBV11-2 and TRBJ2-2, with 13 bases matching TRBD2. CDR3 region: CASSSDPGLAGPGELFF. CDR3 nucleotides: TGTGCCAGCAGCTCTGACCCGGGACTAGCGGGACCCGGGGAGCTGTTTTTT.